This is a list of T cell receptor beta chains from one sample in a study of cytomegalovirus exposure and HLA in healthy donors. The assay was immunoSEQ multiplex PCR, and TCRdb's table has in-frame clones only and misses some. The profile shows under 200,000 clones, 80% of them singletons. Sequenced: PBMCs. The source of these receptors is a man aged 40-55 years in good health and CMV-seronegative. Each CDR3 is given with its conserved first and last residue. A D gene is named only where the DNA matches it firmly. Size tells how often a clone was seen (once, few, many) or the class of an expanded clone, and some rows leave it out.

TRBV5-1	TRBJ1-3	-	-	TGCGCCAGCAGCCCAGGGGAAAACACCATATATTTT	CASSPGENTIYF
TRBV27	TRBJ2-7	-	few	TGTGCCAGCAGTACCCGACAGGCGGGCTACGAGCAGTACTTC	CASSTRQAGYEQYF
TRBV7-2	TRBJ1-4	-	-	TGTGCCAGCAGCGAGGATCCAGCTAATGAAAAACTGTTTTTT	CASSEDPANEKLFF
TRBV4-2	TRBJ2-1	-	few	TGTGCCAGCAGCCAACTACAAACTAGCACCTACAATGAGCAGTTCTTC	CASSQLQTSTYNEQFF
TRBV6-5	TRBJ2-3	TRBD2	few	TGTGCCAGCAGTTCACGACTAGCGGGAGTCACAGATACGCAGTATTTT	CASSSRLAGVTDTQYF
TRBV18	TRBJ2-7	TRBD1	-	TGTGCCAGCTCAGCCGACAGGGGATCCTACGAGCAGTACTTC	CASSADRGSYEQYF
TRBV20-1	TRBJ1-1	-	-	TGCAGTGCCGATCGGAGCACTGAAGCTTTCTTT	CSADRSTEAFF
TRBV9	TRBJ2-7	-	-	TGTGCCAGCAGCGCGCTTGGACACCCGAATTACGAGCAGTACTTC	CASSALGHPNYEQYF
TRBV6-6	TRBJ2-3	TRBD2	-	TGTGCCAGCAGTTACGGGACTAGCGGGGCAGATACGCAGTATTTT	CASSYGTSGADTQYF
TRBV19	TRBJ1-3	-	-	TGTGCCAGTAGCCCCGGGGGATTCTCTGGAAACACCATATATTTT	CASSPGGFSGNTIYF
TRBV14	TRBJ1-1	TRBD1	-	TGTGCCAGCAGCCCAGAGGGGGCGCGCACTGAAGCTTTCTTT	CASSPEGARTEAFF
TRBV6-1	TRBJ1-3	-	-	TGTGCCAGCAGTGAAGCGCGGACCGGGAGTTCTGGAAACACCATATATTTT	CASSEARTGSSGNTIYF
TRBV18	TRBJ1-2	-	-	TGTGCCAGCTCACCACCTGACAGAAACTATGGCTACACCTTC	CASSPPDRNYGYTF
TRBV6-5	TRBJ1-5	TRBD1	few	TGTGCCAGCAGACCGGGACAGAATAGCAATCAGCCCCAGCATTTT	CASRPGQNSNQPQHF
TRBV2	TRBJ2-5	TRBD2	-	TGTGCCAGCGCGGGGGGTGGAGGAGAGACCCAGTACTTC	CASAGGGGETQYF
TRBV19	TRBJ1-2	TRBD1	-	TGTGCCAGTAGTTTTCGGACAGGGGGCAATGGCTACACCTTC	CASSFRTGGNGYTF